This T cell receptor beta chain was sequenced in a study of blood T cell repertoires in COVID-19. The overall study: The samples span acute and convalescent COVID-19 from the United States, Italy and Spain.

Germline CDR1 LNHDA, CDR2 SQIVND (reference sequence). This CDR3 spans 16 amino acids. Trimming removed 0 bases from V and 8 bases from J; junction bases left unmatched: 10. This table comes from immunoSEQ multiplex PCR, and its TCRdb copy is limited to in-frame clones, with some not included. The sample has some 700,000 clones, 80% to 90% seen once. Sequences were obtained from peripheral blood. This chain links TRBV19 with TRBJ1-2, with 9 bases lining up with TRBD1. This TCR was recovered from a woman in her late teens or twenties with acute or convalescent COVID-19. CDR3 DNA sequence: TGTGCCAGTAGTATAGATCGTGGTGGACAGGGGAAGGGCTACACCTTC. Protein sequence: CASSIDRGGQGKGYTF.